The clone carrying this TCR beta chain is labeled medium-sized. The CDR3 has 15 amino acids. Between the trimmed V and J ends, which lost 0 bases and 2 bases, there was a span of 10 bases. The germline V gene has CDR1 SGHRS and CDR2 YFSETQ. TCRdb re-derived calls from the 5' RACE reads in MiXCR, one entry per CDR3 protein. The sample shows tens of thousands of distinct CDR3 sequences, less than 40% of them seen only once. Sequencing was done on a sample of tumor-infiltrating naive CD4+ T cells sorted from the breast tumor. Described subset: naive CD4+ T cells, CD4+CD45RA+CD25-. This clonotype was sampled from a female donor with breast cancer. V usage is TRBV5-1 and J usage is TRBJ2-3; D call uncertain. CDR3 DNA sequence: TGCGCCAGCAGCTTGGTAACAGAGACCACAGATACGCAGTATTTT. It codes for CASSLVTETTDTQYF.